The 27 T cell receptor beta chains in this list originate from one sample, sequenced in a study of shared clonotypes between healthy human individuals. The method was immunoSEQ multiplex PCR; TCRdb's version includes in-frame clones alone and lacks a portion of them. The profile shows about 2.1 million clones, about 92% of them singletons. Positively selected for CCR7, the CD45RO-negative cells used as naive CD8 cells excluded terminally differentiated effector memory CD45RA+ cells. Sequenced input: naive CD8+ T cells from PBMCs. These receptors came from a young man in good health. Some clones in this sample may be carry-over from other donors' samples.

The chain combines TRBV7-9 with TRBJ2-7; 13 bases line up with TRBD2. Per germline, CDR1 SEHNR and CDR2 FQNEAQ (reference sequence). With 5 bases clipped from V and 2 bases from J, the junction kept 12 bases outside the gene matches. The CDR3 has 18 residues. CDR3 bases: TGTGCCAGCAGCCCTGGACTAGCGGGAGAAGGGCTCCCCTACGAGCAGTACTTC. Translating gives CASSPGLAGEGLPYEQYF.

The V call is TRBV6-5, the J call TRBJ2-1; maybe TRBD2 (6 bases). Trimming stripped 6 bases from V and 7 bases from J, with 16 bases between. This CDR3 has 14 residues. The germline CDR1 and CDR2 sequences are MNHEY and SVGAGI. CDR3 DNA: TGTGCCAGCAGAGAGGGACTCGCCGTTAATGAGCAGTTCTTC. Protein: CASREGLAVNEQFF.

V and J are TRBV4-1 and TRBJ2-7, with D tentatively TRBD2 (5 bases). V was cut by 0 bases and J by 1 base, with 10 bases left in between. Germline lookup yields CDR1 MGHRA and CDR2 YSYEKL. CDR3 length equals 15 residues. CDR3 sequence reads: CASSQDGGRSYEQYF. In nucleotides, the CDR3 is TGCGCCAGCAGCCAAGATGGAGGACGGTCCTACGAGCAGTACTTC.

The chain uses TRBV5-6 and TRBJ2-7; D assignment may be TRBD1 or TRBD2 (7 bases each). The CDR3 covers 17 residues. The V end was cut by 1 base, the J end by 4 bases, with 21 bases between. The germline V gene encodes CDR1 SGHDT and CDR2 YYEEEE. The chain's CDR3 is CASSLFRREGAGYEQYF. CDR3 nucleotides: TGTGCCAGCAGCTTGTTTAGAAGGGAGGGGGCTGGGTACGAGCAGTACTTC.

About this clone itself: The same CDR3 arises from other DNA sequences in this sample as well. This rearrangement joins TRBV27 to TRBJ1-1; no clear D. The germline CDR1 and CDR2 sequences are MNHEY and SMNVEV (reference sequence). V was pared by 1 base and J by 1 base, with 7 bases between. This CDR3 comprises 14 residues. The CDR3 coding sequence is TGTGCCAGCAGTTTATTGTCCGGGAACACTGAAGCTTTCTTT. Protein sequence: CASSLLSGNTEAFF.

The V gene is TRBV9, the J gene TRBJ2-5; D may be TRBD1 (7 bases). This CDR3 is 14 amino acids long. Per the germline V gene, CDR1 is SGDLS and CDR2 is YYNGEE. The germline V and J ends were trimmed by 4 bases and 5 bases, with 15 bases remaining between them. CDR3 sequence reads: CASSSRGVGETQYF. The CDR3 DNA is TGTGCCAGCAGCTCCAGGGGGGTTGGGGAGACCCAGTACTTC.

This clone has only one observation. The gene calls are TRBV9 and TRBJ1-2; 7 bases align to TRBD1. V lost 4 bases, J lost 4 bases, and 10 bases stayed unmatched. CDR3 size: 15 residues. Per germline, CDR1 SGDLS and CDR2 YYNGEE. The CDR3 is CASSLRAGGTYGYTF. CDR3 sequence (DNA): TGTGCCAGCAGCCTTAGGGCAGGGGGAACCTATGGCTACACCTTC.

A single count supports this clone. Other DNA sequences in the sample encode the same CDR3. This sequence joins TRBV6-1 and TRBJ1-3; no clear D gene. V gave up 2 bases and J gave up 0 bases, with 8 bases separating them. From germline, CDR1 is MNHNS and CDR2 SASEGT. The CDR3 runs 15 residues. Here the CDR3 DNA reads TGTGCCAGCAGTGAACGGGCCTTCTCTGGAAACACCATATATTTT. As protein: CASSERAFSGNTIYF.

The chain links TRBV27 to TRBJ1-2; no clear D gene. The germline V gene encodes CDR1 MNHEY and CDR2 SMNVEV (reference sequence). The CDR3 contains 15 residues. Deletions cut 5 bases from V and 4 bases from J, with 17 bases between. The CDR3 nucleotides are TGTGCCAGCAGTCCGAACTTCCCGGGCGGCTATGGCTACACCTTC. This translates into CASSPNFPGGYGYTF.

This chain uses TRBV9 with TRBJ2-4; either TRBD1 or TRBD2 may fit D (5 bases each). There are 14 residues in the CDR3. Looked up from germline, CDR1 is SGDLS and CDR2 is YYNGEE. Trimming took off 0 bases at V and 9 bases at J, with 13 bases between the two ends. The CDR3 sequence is CASSVGDGPGIQYF. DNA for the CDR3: TGTGCCAGCAGCGTAGGGGACGGGCCGGGCATTCAGTACTTC.

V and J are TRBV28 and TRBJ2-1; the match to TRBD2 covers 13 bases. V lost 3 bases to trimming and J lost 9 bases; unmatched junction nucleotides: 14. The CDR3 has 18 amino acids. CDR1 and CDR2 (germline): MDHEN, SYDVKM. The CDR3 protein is CASSFFVRTSGRVGEQFF. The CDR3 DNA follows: TGTGCCAGCAGTTTTTTTGTACGGACTAGCGGGAGAGTCGGTGAGCAGTTCTTC.

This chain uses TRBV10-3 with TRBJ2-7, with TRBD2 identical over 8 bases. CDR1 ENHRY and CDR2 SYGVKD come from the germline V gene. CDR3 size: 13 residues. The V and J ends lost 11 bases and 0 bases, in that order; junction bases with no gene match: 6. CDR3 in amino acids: CAAQLADSYEQYF. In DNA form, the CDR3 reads TGTGCCGCACAACTAGCGGACTCCTACGAGCAGTACTTC.

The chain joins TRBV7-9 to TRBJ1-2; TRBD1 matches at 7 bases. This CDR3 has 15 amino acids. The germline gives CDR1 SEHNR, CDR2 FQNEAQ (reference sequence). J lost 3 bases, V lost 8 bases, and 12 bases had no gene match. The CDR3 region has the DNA TGTGCCAGCTACTCTACGACAGGGCGGTACTATGGCTACACCTTC. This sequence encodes CASYSTTGRYYGYTF.

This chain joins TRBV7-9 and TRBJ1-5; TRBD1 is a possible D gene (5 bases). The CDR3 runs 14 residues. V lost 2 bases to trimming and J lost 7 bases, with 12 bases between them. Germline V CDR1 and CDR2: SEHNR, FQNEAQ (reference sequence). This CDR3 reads CASSLPGWGQPQHF. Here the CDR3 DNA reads TGTGCCAGCAGCTTACCAGGGTGGGGGCAGCCCCAGCATTTT.

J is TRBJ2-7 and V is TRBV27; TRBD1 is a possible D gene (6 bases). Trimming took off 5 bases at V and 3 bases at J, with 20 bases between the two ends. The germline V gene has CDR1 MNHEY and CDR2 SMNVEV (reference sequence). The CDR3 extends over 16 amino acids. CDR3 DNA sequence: TGTGCCAGCAGTCCAGGGACGGGACATCGCCTCTACGAGCAGTACTTC. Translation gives CASSPGTGHRLYEQYF.

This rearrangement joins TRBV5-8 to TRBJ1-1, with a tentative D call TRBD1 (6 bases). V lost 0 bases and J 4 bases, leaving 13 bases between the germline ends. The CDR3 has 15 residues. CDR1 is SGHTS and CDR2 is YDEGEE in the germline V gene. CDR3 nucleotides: TGTGCCAGCAGCTTGGCAGGGGCTGGGAGCACTGAAGCTTTCTTT. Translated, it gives CASSLAGAGSTEAFF.

This CDR3 reads CASSVNQGLFF. The CDR3 DNA sequence: TGTGCCAGCAGTGTCAACCAGGGGCTGTTTTTT. The J gene is TRBJ2-2, the V gene TRBV6-1; D perhaps matches TRBD1 (5 bases). V lost 4 bases and J lost 13, with 10 bases in between. The CDR3 is 11 amino acids. Germline CDR1 and CDR2: MNHNS and SASEGT.

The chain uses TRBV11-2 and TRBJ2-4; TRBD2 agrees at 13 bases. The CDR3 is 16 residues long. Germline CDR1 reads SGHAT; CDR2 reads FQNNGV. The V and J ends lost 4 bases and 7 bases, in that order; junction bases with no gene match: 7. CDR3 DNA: TGTGCCAGCAGCTCGCGACTAGCGGGAGGCGGTAACATTCAGTACTTC. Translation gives CASSSRLAGGGNIQYF.

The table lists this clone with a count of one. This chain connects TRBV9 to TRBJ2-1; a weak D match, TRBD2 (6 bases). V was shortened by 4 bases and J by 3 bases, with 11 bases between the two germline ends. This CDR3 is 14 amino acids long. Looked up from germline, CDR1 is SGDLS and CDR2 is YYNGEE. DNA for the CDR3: TGTGCCAGCAGCCCCCCGGGAGACTACAATGAGCAGTTCTTC. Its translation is CASSPPGDYNEQFF.

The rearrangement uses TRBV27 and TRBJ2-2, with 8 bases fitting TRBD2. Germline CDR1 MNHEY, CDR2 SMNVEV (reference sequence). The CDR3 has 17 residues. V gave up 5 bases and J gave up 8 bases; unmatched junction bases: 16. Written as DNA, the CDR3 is TGTGCCAGCAGTCAACCACCCTTAGCGGGGCCTAGGGGGGAGCTGTTTTTT. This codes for CASSQPPLAGPRGELFF.

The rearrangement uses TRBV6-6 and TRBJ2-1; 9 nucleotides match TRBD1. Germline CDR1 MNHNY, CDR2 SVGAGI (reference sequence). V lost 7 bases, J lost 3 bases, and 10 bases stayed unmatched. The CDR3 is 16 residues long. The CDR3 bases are TGTGCCAGCAACATTAACAGGGGGCGAAGCTACAATGAGCAGTTCTTC. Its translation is CASNINRGRSYNEQFF.

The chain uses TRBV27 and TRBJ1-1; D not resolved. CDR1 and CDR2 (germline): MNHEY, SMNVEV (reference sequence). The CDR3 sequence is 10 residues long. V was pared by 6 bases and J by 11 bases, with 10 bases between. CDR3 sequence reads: CASSWPPAFF. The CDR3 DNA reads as TGTGCCAGCAGCTGGCCCCCTGCTTTCTTT.

This CDR3 is CASSLDGFSYEQYF. The CDR3 DNA sequence: TGTGCCAGCAGCCTCGACGGATTCTCCTACGAGCAGTACTTC. The V and J genes are TRBV9 and TRBJ2-7; D is undetermined. Germline CDR1 and CDR2: SGDLS and YYNGEE. The V end was cut by 4 bases, the J end by 0 bases, with 11 bases between. The CDR3 extends over 14 amino acids.

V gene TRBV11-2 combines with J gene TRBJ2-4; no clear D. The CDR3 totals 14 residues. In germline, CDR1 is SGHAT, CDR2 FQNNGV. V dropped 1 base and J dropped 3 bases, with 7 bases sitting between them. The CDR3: CASSLVTLKNIQYF. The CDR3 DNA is TGTGCCAGCAGCTTAGTTACACTCAAAAACATTCAGTACTTC.

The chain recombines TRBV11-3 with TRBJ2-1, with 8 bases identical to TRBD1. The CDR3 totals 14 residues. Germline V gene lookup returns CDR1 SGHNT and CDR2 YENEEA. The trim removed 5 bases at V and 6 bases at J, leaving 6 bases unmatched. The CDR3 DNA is TGTGCCAGCAGCCCTGGGACAGGCCGCAATGAGCAGTTCTTC. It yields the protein CASSPGTGRNEQFF.

The CDR3 loop reads CASSLDGGSTEAFF. The CDR3 bases are TGCGCCAGCAGCTTGGACGGGGGCTCCACTGAAGCTTTCTTT. The chain recombines TRBV5-1 with TRBJ1-1; D might be TRBD1 (6 bases). V was clipped by 0 bases and J by 4 bases, with 10 bases between them. Germline V CDR1 and CDR2: SGHRS, YFSETQ. This CDR3 is 14 amino acids long.

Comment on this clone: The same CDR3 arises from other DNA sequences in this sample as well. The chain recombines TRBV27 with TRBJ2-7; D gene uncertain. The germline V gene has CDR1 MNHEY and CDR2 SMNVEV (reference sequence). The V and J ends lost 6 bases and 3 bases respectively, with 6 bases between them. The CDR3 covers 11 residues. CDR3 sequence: CASSDHYEQYF. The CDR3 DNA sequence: TGTGCCAGCAGCGATCACTACGAGCAGTACTTC.